Below, 14 T cell receptor beta chains from the same sample are listed, as sequenced in a study of siplizumab effects on memory and regulatory T cells. Clones were sequenced by immunoSEQ multiplex PCR, and TCRdb holds only the in-frame ones, with some missing. The sample lists 100,000 or so clones, just over 90% occurring once. What was sequenced was Tregs sorted from blood. These TCRs come from a human donor in good health.

V and J are TRBV28 and TRBJ2-5; TRBD1 matches 10 bases. The CDR3 is 15 residues long. V lost 5 bases to trimming and J lost 7 bases; unmatched junction nucleotides: 10. Germline CDR1 and CDR2: MDHEN and SYDVKM. The DNA for the CDR3 is TGTGCCAGCAGTCTCCAGGGACAGGGGCAGGTGACCCAGTACTTC. Translation gives CASSLQGQGQVTQYF.

This chain uses TRBV28 with TRBJ1-4, with D perhaps matching TRBD1 (5 bases). CDR3 length equals 14 residues. Germline V gene data show CDR1 as MDHEN and CDR2 as SYDVKM. The V end was cut by 5 bases, the J end by 1 base, with 8 bases between. The CDR3 loop is CASSRTQTNEKLFF. The CDR3 bases are TGTGCCAGCAGTCGGACACAAACTAATGAAAAACTGTTTTTT.

This clone was seen once. The chain links TRBV10-3 to TRBJ2-1; 9 nucleotides align to TRBD2. Per germline, CDR1 ENHRY and CDR2 SYGVKD. Trimming at V came to 6 bases and at J to 2 bases, leaving 5 bases not matched to a gene. The length of the CDR3 is 15 residues. CDR3 sequence: CAIRPLAGPYNEQFF. Here the CDR3 DNA reads TGTGCCATCAGACCCCTAGCGGGGCCCTACAATGAGCAGTTCTTC.

This CDR3 reads CASSLDRYNSPLHF. The CDR3 DNA reads as TGCGCCAGCAGCTTGGACAGATATAATTCACCCCTCCACTTT. The chain recombines TRBV5-1 with TRBJ1-6, with D hard to call. The CDR3 consists of 14 residues. Germline CDR1 and CDR2: SGHRS and YFSETQ. V was clipped by 0 bases and J by 4 bases, with 5 bases between them.

This clone was recorded once. DNA of the CDR3: TGTGCCAGCAGCTTAAAACCGACTAGCGGTACCACAGATACGCAGTATTTT. Protein: CASSLKPTSGTTDTQYF. This chain links TRBV7-9 with TRBJ2-3, with 9 bases matching TRBD2. This CDR3 has 17 residues. The junction had 8 bases not matched to a gene; V was cut back by 2 bases and J by 2 bases. Per the germline V gene, CDR1 is SEHNR and CDR2 is FQNEAQ (reference sequence). Combining the CDR3 with reference TRBV7-9 and TRBJ2-3 gives the whole variable domain DTGVSQNPRHKITKRGQNVTFRCDPISEHNRLYWYRQTLGQGPEFLTYFQNEAQLEKSRLLSDRFSAERPKGSFSTLEIQRTEQGDSAMYLCASSLKPTSGTTDTQYFGPGTRLTVL.

V is TRBV5-6 and J is TRBJ2-2; 11 positions agree with TRBD1. This CDR3 contains 16 residues. After removal of 2 bases from V and 3 bases from J, the junction contained 3 bases not matched to a gene. The germline V gene encodes CDR1 SGHDT and CDR2 YYEEEE. In DNA form, the CDR3 reads TGTGCCAGCAGCTTTCCGGGACAGGGGGACACCGGGGAGCTGTTTTTT. Protein product: CASSFPGQGDTGELFF.

V usage is TRBV5-6 and J usage is TRBJ2-3; D not resolved. The CDR3 runs 13 residues. Germline CDR1 is SGHDT and CDR2 is YYEEEE. V shed 2 bases and J shed 2 bases, with 6 bases lying between them. CDR3 DNA: TGTGCCAGCAGCTTCAGATTCACAGATACGCAGTATTTT. Translation gives CASSFRFTDTQYF.

The chain has TRBV9 and TRBJ2-5, with D possibly TRBD2 on 6 matching bases. The CDR3 loop spans 15 amino acids. CDR1 and CDR2 from the germline V gene are SGDLS and YYNGEE. V was pared by 0 bases and J by 5 bases, with 14 bases between. CDR3: CASSVEPGVYETQYF. DNA for the CDR3: TGTGCCAGCAGCGTAGAACCGGGAGTCTACGAGACCCAGTACTTC.

This chain connects TRBV6-1 to TRBJ2-3, with D tentatively TRBD2 (6 bases). Trimming removed 6 bases at V and 3 bases at J, with 16 bases between. Germline V gene sequence: CDR1 MNHNS, CDR2 SASEGT. The length of the CDR3 is 15 residues. CDR3 amino acids: CASSPREVVTDTQYF. The CDR3 nucleotides are TGTGCCAGCAGCCCCAGGGAGGTAGTGACAGATACGCAGTATTTT.

The V call is TRBV19, the J call TRBJ1-1; 7 nucleotides agree with TRBD1. The CDR3 consists of 17 residues. Trimming cost V 2 bases and J 2 bases; bases outside gene matches: 11. Germline-derived CDR1 and CDR2 are LNHDA and SQIVND (reference sequence). CDR3 bases: TGTGCCAGTAGTATAATCGAGGGGGCAAAATTTAACACTGAAGCTTTCTTT. Protein: CASSIIEGAKFNTEAFF.

The J gene is TRBJ1-2, the V gene TRBV18; D remains unclear. The V end lost 3 bases, the J end lost 5 bases, and 10 bases lay between the germline ends. CDR3 length: 13 amino acids. Germline CDR1 and CDR2: KGHSH and LQKENI. The CDR3: CASSPGDKYGYTF. Here the CDR3 DNA reads TGTGCCAGCTCACCTGGCGATAAATATGGCTACACCTTC.

This chain links TRBV7-3 with TRBJ2-1; 8 bases are a match to TRBD1. This CDR3 is 15 amino acids long. J gave up 1 base and V 4 bases, and 3 bases lay outside the gene matches. From germline, CDR1 is SGHTA and CDR2 FQGTGA. The CDR3 protein is CASSSTGGSYNEQFF. The CDR3 DNA sequence: TGTGCCAGCAGCTCTACAGGGGGGTCCTACAATGAGCAGTTCTTC.

V usage is TRBV7-9 and J usage is TRBJ2-5; TRBD2 aligns across 9 bases. Germline V gene lookup returns CDR1 SEHNR and CDR2 FQNEAQ (reference sequence). The CDR3 sequence is 14 residues long. V was pared by 7 bases and J by 4 bases, with 7 bases of the junction left unmatched. The CDR3 DNA reads as TGTGCCAGCACCAAACCTAGCGGGACAGAGACCCAGTACTTC. It encodes CASTKPSGTETQYF.

The V and J genes are TRBV4-1 and TRBJ1-3; D is uncertain. V gave up 1 base and J gave up 4 bases, with 14 bases separating them. Germline V gene lookup returns CDR1 MGHRA and CDR2 YSYEKL. The CDR3 loop spans 16 amino acids. The CDR3 DNA sequence: TGCGCCAGCAGCCAAGCAACGCAGGCGACCGGAAACACCATATATTTT. This encodes CASSQATQATGNTIYF.